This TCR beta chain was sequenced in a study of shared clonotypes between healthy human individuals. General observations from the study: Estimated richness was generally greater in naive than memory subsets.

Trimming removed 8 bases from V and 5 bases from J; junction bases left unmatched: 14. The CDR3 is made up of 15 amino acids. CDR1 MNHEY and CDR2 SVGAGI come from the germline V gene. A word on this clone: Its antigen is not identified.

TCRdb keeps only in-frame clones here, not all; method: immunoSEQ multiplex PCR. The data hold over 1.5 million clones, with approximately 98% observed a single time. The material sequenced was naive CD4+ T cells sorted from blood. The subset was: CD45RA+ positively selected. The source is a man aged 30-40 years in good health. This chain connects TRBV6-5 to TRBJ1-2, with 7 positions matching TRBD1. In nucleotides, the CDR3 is TGTGCCAGCCAGGGGGGAGGAAGGGGAAAGTATGGCTACACCTTC. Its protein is CASQGGGRGKYGYTF.